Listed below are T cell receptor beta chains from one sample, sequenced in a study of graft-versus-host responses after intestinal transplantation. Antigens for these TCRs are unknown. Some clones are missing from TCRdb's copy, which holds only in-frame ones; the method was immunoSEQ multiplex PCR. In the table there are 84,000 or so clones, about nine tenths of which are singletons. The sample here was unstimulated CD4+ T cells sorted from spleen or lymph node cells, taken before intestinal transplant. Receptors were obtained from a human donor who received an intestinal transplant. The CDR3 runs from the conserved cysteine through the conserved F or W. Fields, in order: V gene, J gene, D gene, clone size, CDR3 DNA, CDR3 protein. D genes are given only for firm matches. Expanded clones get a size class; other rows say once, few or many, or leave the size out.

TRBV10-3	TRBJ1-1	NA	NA	TGTGCCATCAGTGAGAGTGGAGTTGTCAGGAACACTGAAGCTTTCTTT	CAISESGVVRNTEAFF
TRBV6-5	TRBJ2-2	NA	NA	TGTGCCAGCAGGTCCCCAGGGTCGGACGGGGAGCTGTTTTTT	CASRSPGSDGELFF
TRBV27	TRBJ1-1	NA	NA	TGTGCCAGCAGTCCTACCCTTTCGGGCCCGGCTGAAGCTTTCTTT	CASSPTLSGPAEAFF
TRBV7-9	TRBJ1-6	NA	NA	TGTGCCAGCAGCTTAGTGGGGGGCCAGAATTCACCCCTCCACTTT	CASSLVGGQNSPLHF
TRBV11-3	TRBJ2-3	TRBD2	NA	TGTGCCAGCAGCTTAGGCGGGCTAGCGGGAGGGACGCAGTATTTT	CASSLGGLAGGTQYF
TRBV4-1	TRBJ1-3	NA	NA	TGCGCCAGCAGCCAAGAGCCTAACGTAGGACAGAGCTCTGGAAACACCATATATTTT	CASSQEPNVGQSSGNTIYF
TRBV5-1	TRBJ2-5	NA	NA	TGCGCCAGCAGCTTGGGCCCCACTGAAGAGACCCAGTACTTC	CASSLGPTEETQYF
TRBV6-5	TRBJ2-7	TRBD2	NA	TGTGCCAGCAGAACCTCCGGGACTAGGCCCTACGAGCAGTACTTC	CASRTSGTRPYEQYF
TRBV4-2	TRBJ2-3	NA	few	TGTGCCAGCAGCCAAAGACTAAAGCAGCATAAGTACGATACGCAGTATTTT	CASSQRLKQHKYDTQYF
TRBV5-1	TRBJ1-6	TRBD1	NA	TGCGCCAGCAGCCCGAGACAGGGGGAAGGTTCACCCCTCCACTTT	CASSPRQGEGSPLHF
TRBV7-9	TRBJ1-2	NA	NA	TGTGCCAGCAGCTTAGTAGTGGCTAACTATGGCTACACCTTC	CASSLVVANYGYTF
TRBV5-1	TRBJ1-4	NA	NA	TGCGCCAGCAGCTCGGGTTCTCGGGCTGGTGAAAAACTGTTTTTT	CASSSGSRAGEKLFF
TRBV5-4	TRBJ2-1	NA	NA	TGTGCCAGCAGCTTGCGTAACGGGCACTCCTACAATGAGCAGTTCTTC	CASSLRNGHSYNEQFF
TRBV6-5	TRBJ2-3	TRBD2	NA	TGTGCCAGTAATCGCGGGAGTAGAGGTTCAGATACGCAGTATTTT	CASNRGSRGSDTQYF
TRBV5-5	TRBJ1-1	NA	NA	TGTGCCAGCAGCTTAGGCCCGAACACTGAAGCTTTCTTT	CASSLGPNTEAFF
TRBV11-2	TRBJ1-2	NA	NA	TGTGCCAGCAGCTTATTTTACAGGGATAACTATGGCTACACCTTC	CASSLFYRDNYGYTF
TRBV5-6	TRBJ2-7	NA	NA	TGTGCCAGCAGCTTGCTGGCAGACCCCTACGAGCAGTACTTC	CASSLLADPYEQYF
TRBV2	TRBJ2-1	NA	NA	TGTGCCAGCAGTGTGAAACACCTACGACACAATGAGCAGTTCTTC	CASSVKHLRHNEQFF
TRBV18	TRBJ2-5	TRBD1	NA	TGTGCCAGCTCACCACGGGACAGGGTGAGAGAGACCCAGTACTTC	CASSPRDRVRETQYF
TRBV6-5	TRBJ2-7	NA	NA	TGTGCCAGCACCTATAGTGGCGGGACCCCCTACGAGCAGTACTTC	CASTYSGGTPYEQYF
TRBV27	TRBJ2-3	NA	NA	TGTGCCAGCTCCCCTAGCGTGACAGATACGCAGTATTTT	CASSPSVTDTQYF
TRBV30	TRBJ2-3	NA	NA	TGTGCCTGGTCGGATGTAGGAGCGAGAGATACGCAGTATTTT	CAWSDVGARDTQYF
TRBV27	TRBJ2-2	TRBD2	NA	TGTGCCAGCAGTTTATCGTGGGCGGGAGGGCCTCACACCGGGGAGCTGTTTTTT	CASSLSWAGGPHTGELFF
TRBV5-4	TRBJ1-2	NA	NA	TGTGCCAGCAGCTTGCGGGGGGGAGGTAACTATGGCTACACCTTC	CASSLRGGGNYGYTF
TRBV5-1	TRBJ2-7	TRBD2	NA	TGCGCCTCCAGTGAGCGGGAGAAGGCCTACGAGCAGTACTTC	CASSEREKAYEQYF
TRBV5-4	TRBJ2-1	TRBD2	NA	TGTGCCAGCAGCCCGGGGACTAGCGGCAATGAGCAGTTCTTC	CASSPGTSGNEQFF
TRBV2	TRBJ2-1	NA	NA	TGTGCCAGCGGGAGAGTCTACAATGAGCAGTTCTTC	CASGRVYNEQFF
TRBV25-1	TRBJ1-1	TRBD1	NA	TGTGCCAGCAGGGGGGACAGGGTCACTGAAGCTTTCTTT	CASRGDRVTEAFF
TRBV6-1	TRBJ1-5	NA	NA	TGTGCCAGCAGCCCCCTGGGGGGGGCGAATCAGCCCCAGCATTTT	CASSPLGGANQPQHF
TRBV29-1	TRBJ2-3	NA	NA	TGCAGCGTTGGTCTAGTTCCAGATACGCAGTATTTT	CSVGLVPDTQYF
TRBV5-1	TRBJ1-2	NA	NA	TGCGCCAGCAGCATACAGGGAGATGGCTACACCTTC	CASSIQGDGYTF
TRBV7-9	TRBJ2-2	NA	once	TGTGCCAGCAGCTTAACGGGGGTCACCGGGGAGCTGTTTTTT	CASSLTGVTGELFF
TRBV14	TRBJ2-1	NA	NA	TGTGCCAGCAGCCAACTACTAGACGGGAATGAGCAGTTCTTC	CASSQLLDGNEQFF
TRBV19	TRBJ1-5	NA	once	TGTGCCAGTAGTAGAGAAGGGACGGGCAATCAGCCCCAGCATTTT	CASSREGTGNQPQHF
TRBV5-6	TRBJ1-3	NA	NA	TGTGCCAGCAGCTTGAGGCTGTACTCTGGAAACACCATATATTTT	CASSLRLYSGNTIYF
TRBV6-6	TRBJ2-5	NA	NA	TGTGCCAGCAGCCCGCAAGAGACCCAGTACTTC	CASSPQETQYF
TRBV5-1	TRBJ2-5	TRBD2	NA	TGCGCCAGCAGCCAGGTGGGACTAGCGGGTCCAGAGACCCAGTACTTC	CASSQVGLAGPETQYF
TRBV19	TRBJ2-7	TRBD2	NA	TGTGCCAGTAGTAGGGGAGGGAGCTCCTACGAGCAGTACTTC	CASSRGGSSYEQYF
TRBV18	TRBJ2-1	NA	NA	TGTGCCAGCTCACCGCCTGGACAGGGAGGGTACAATGAGCAGTTCTTC	CASSPPGQGGYNEQFF
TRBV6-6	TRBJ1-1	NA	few	TGTGCCAGCAGGCACCCAGACAGCGACACTGAAGCTTTCTTT	CASRHPDSDTEAFF
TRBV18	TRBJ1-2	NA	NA	TGTGCCAGCTCCCAAGGCGTCATCTATGGCTACACCTTC	CASSQGVIYGYTF